Reported below is one T cell receptor (beta chain). This clonotype was observed at least ten times. Its antigen has not been determined. Per-base quality was not reported, and no clone a single base away is much larger than it. From a lookup of the germline V gene (reference sequence), CDR1 and CDR2 are SEHNR and FQNEAQ. Relative to germline, V is missing 5 bases and J is missing 11 bases, with 17 bases of the junction outside any gene match. The CDR3 measures 15 amino acids from cysteine to phenylalanine. The kept DNA is CDR3 alone, 45 bases in frame from the first base. The receptor library was made with multiplex PCR. TCRdb lists the instrument as Illumina HiSeq 4000. iRepertoire HTBI primers and Arm-PCR amplification of CDR3 regions were used to construct TCR beta libraries. Before sequencing, the PCR products underwent gel purification. In the paper's pipeline: Across samples, around 62 TRBV and 15 or so TRBJ segments were identified and used for gene usage analysis of CDR3 amino acid clonotypes. COPE and FqMerger were used to merge the filtered high-quality paired reads into contigs. Contigs were aligned with BLAST to IMGT TRBV, TRBD and TRBJ reference genes, and CDR3 was defined per IMGT. Any clonotype with a frequency above 0.1% was classified as a highly expanded clone. Repertoire diversity was measured by Shannon entropy, and V-J evenness by the Gini coefficient. A clonotype found in more than one individual was treated as public. TCRdb applied fastp at Q25 and MiXCR to the public reads, then kept only in-frame beta chains. Each entry is one CDR3 protein sequence, shown with its most common DNA and genes. Here the V and J calls rest on TCRdb's processing, not on the authors' analysis. Within this sample are 300,000 to 450,000 distinct CDR3 sequences, with roughly 15% of them counted one time only. The ten most abundant clones make up 22% of the sample.

These data are taken from a study of regulatory T cells in long-lasting Graves disease (dated by TCRdb to the early 2020s). Broadly, across the study: In the newly diagnosed Graves' disease group, patients had been taking antithyroid drugs for less than 3 months. Patients with persistent Graves' disease were compared with patients with newly diagnosed Graves' disease using TCR sequencing and RNA sequencing of peripheral blood. The study took place in China and was registered as a clinical trial. A total of around 35 samples underwent TCR sequencing: around 13 from persistent and roughly 20 from newly diagnosed Graves' disease patients.

Interpreted using the paper, the time point label stands for: newly diagnosed GD, antithyroid drugs for less than 3 months. For both TCR sequencing and RNA sequencing, RNA was extracted from PBMCs using TRIzol. The diagnosis of Graves' disease was made according to American Thyroid Association guidelines. Patients were recruited from an endocrinology department in Xi'an, China. Each patient gave about 8.1 milliliters of peripheral blood, collected in an EDTA anticoagulant tube. Ficoll Paque Plus density gradient separation was used to isolate PBMCs, and no additional T cell sorting was done. An Agilent 2100 Bioanalyzer and agarose gel were used to check RNA quality, and a NanoDrop 2000 was used to measure RNA concentration. Beyond this particular receptor, the publication reports: Only peripheral blood was studied, because thyroid tissue, the primary lesion, was inaccessible. Only the TCR beta chain was sequenced and analyzed. The small sample size was acknowledged by the authors as a limitation that may reduce accuracy. Compared with newly diagnosed patients, patients with persistent Graves' disease had lower TCR Shannon entropy and fewer highly expanded clones, which suggests clonal expansion. Persistent disease showed preferential use of TRBV28, TRBJ1-2 and TRBJ2-5, whereas newly diagnosed disease favored TRBV20-1 and TRBJ2-1. Persistent patients shared more public clonotypes among themselves (around 2,500) than newly diagnosed patients did (about 970).

The chain is assembled from TRBV7-9 and TRBJ2-5; 7 middle bases align to TRBD2. The TCR originated in a female donor with Graves disease. The sequences come from peripheral blood mononuclear cells (PBMCs), collected at new diagnosis, from a patient treated with antithyroid drugs. CDR3 sequence: CASSRSGTNEWKQYF. The bases read TGTGCCAGCAGCCGCTCCGGGACTAATGAATGGAAACAGTACTTC.